This T cell receptor (beta chain) was recorded in a study of cytomegalovirus exposure and HLA in healthy donors. Amplification used 60 Vbeta primers and 13 Jbeta primers. The method was immunoSEQ multiplex PCR; TCRdb's version includes in-frame clones alone and lacks a portion of them. The repertoire includes roughly 110,000 clones, about 75% of them detected once, and around 10% sits in the top ten. There are 15 residues in the CDR3. Looked up from germline, CDR1 is KGHSH and CDR2 is LQKENI. J gave up 9 bases and V 6 bases, and 8 bases lay outside the gene matches. This clone has just one count. The sequencing input was PBMCs. The sequence came from a woman aged 40 to 55 in good health and CMV-seropositive. The chain uses TRBV18 and TRBJ1-6; 10 nucleotides agree with TRBD1. The CDR3 loop reads CASSTGQGFGSPLHF. In nucleotides, the CDR3 is TGTGCCAGCTCGACGGGACAGGGGTTCGGTTCACCCCTCCACTTT.